This T cell receptor beta chain came from a study of cytomegalovirus exposure and HLA in healthy donors. Study context: Early on, a data release was issued that held tens of millions of unique TCRs from HLA-typed donors.

General study findings and limits: Apparent HLA restriction characterized most CMV-associated TCR beta chains in a later analysis.

The primer mix had 60 Vbeta and 13 Jbeta primers. TCRdb's copy holds only in-frame clones and misses some; the assay was immunoSEQ multiplex PCR. The sample carries around 190,000 clones, 65% to 85% recorded once. The CDR3 spans 16 residues. CDR1 MDHEN and CDR2 SYDVKM come from the germline V gene. Turning to this clone: Its antigen is still unknown.

The donors (healthy individuals) were bone marrow donors. The chain carries TRBV28 and TRBJ2-5; 7 nucleotides agree with TRBD1. The closer fit of TRBJ2-7 to the DNA end suggests the J call may be wrong. This receptor was taken from a woman aged 25 to 39 in good health and CMV-seronegative. Material for sequencing was PBMCs. The CDR3 DNA sequence: TGTGCCAGCAGCTATGTGTGGGACAGCTCCTCCTACGAGCAGTACTTC. It codes for CASSYVWDSSSYEQYF.